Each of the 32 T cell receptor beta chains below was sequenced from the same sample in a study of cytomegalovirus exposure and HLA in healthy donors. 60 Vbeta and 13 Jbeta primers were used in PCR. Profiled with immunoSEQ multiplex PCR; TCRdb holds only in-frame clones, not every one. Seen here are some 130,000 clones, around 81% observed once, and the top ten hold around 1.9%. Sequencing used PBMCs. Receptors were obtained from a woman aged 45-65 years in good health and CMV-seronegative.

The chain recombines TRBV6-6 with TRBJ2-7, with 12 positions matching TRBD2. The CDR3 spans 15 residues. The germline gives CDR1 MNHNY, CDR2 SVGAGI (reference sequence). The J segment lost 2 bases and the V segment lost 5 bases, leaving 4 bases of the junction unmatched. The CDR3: CASSPRLAGAYEQYF. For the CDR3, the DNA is TGTGCCAGCAGTCCCCGACTAGCGGGAGCCTACGAGCAGTACTTC.

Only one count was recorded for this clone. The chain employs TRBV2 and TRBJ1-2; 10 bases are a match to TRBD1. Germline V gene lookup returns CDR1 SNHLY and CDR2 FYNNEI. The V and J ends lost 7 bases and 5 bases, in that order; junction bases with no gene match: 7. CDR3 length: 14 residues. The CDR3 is CASTRDRGLYGYTF. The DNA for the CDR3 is TGTGCCAGCACCAGGGACAGGGGACTTTATGGCTACACCTTC.

CDR3 sequence: CASSFLTGTSGRGEQFF. The CDR3 DNA is TGTGCCAGCAGTTTTCTAACCGGGACTAGCGGGAGGGGTGAGCAGTTCTTC. This sequence joins TRBV28 and TRBJ2-1; TRBD2 agrees at 16 bases. V was clipped by 3 bases and J by 9 bases; unmatched bases: 8. Per germline, CDR1 MDHEN and CDR2 SYDVKM. The CDR3 contains 17 residues.

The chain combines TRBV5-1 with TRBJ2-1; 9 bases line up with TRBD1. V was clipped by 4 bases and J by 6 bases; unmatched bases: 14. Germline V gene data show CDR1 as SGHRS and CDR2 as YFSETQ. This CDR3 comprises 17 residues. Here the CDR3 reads CASSPSPGQGFGNEQFF. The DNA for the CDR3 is TGCGCCAGCAGCCCGTCACCGGGACAGGGTTTCGGCAATGAGCAGTTCTTC.

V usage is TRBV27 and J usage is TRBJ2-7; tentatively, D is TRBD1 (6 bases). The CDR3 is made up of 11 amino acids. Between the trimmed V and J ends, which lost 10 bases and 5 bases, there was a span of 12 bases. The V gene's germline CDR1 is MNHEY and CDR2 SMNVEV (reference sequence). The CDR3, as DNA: TGTGCCACCCGGACAGTCCACGAGCAGTACTTC. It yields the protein CATRTVHEQYF.

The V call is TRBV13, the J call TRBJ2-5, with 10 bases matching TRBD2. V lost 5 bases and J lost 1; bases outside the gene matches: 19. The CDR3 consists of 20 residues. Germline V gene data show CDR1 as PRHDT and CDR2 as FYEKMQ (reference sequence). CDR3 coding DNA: TGTGCCAGCAGCGCAGATTTCCCGGGACTAGCGAGCGAATCCCAAGAGACCCAGTACTTC. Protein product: CASSADFPGLASESQETQYF.

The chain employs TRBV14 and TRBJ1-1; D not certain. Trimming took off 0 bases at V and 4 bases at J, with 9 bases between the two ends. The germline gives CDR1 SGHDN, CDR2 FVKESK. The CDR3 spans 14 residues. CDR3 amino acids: CASSQEWEGTEAFF. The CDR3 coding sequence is TGTGCCAGCAGCCAAGAGTGGGAGGGCACTGAAGCTTTCTTT.

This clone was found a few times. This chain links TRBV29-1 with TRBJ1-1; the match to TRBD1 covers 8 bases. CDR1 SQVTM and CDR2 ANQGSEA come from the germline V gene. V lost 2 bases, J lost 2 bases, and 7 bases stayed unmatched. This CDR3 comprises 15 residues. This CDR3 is CSVEPSRGRNTEAFF. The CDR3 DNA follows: TGCAGCGTTGAACCAAGCAGGGGGCGCAACACTGAAGCTTTCTTT.

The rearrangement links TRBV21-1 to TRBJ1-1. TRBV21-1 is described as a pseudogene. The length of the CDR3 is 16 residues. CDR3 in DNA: TGTGCCAGCAGCAAAGGAGCGGGGACTGTGAACACTGAAGCTTTCTTT. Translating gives CASSKGAGTVNTEAFF.

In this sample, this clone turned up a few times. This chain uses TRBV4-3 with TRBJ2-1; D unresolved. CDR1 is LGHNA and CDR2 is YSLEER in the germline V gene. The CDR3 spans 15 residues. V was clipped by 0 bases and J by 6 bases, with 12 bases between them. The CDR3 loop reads CASSQDTYGPNEQFF. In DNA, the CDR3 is TGCGCCAGCAGCCAAGATACGTATGGGCCCAATGAGCAGTTCTTC.

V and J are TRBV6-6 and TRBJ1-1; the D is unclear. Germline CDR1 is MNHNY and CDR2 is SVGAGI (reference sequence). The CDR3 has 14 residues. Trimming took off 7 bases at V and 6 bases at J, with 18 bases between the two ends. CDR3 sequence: CASTEGSLGAEAFF. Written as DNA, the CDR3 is TGTGCCAGCACCGAGGGTAGTCTTGGCGCTGAAGCTTTCTTT.

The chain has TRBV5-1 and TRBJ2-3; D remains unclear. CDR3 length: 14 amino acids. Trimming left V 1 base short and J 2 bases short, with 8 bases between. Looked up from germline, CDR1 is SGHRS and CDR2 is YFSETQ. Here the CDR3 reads CASSLWSTTDTQYF. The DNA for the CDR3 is TGCGCCAGCAGCTTGTGGTCTACCACAGATACGCAGTATTTT.

CDR3 in DNA: TGTGCCAGCAGCTTGGTCCTACTAGCGGGAGGCTACAATGAGCAGTTCTTC. Its translation: CASSLVLLAGGYNEQFF. The rearrangement joins TRBV5-6 to TRBJ2-1, with 12 nucleotides matching TRBD2. V lost 0 bases, J lost 3 bases, and 4 bases stayed unmatched. The CDR3 extends over 17 amino acids. Per germline, CDR1 SGHDT and CDR2 YYEEEE.

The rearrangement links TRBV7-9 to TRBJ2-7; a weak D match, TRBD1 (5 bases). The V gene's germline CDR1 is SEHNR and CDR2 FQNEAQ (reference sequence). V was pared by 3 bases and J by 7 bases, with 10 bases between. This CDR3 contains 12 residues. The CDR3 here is CASSFVSGEQYF. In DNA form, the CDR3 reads TGTGCCAGCAGCTTCGTGTCAGGGGAGCAGTACTTC.

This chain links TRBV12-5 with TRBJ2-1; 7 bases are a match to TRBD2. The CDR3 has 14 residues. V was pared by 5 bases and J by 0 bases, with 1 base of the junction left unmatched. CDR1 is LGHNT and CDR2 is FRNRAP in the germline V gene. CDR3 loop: CASGTSASYNEQFF. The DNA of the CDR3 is TGTGCTAGTGGTACTAGCGCCTCCTACAATGAGCAGTTCTTC.

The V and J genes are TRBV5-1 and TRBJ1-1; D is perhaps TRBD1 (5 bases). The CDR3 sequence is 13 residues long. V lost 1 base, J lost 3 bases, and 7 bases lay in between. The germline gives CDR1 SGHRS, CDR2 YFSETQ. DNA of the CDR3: TGCGCCAGCAGCTTGAAGACAGACACTGAAGCTTTCTTT. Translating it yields CASSLKTDTEAFF.

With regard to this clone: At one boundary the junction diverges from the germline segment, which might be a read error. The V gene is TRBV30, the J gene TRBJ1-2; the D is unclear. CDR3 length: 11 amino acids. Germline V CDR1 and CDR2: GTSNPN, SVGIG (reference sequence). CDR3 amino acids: CAWTGNYGYPF. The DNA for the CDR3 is TGTGCCTGGACGGGTAACTATGGCTACCCCTTC.

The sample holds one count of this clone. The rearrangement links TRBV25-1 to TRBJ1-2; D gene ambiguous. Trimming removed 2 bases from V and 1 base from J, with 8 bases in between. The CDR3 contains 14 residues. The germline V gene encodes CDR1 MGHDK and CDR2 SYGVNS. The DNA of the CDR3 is TGTGCCAGCAGTGAAGTCCTTAGTAACTATGGCTACACCTTC. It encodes CASSEVLSNYGYTF.

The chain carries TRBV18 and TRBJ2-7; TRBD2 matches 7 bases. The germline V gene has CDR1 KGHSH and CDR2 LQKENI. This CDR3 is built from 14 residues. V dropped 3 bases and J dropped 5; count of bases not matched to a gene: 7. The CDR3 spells CASSPGGFEHEQYF. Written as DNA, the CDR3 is TGTGCCAGCTCACCGGGAGGGTTTGAGCACGAGCAGTACTTC.

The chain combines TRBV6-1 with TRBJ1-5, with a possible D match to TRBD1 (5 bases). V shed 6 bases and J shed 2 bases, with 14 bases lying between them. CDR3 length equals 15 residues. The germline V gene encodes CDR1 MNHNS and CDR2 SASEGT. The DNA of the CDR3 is TGTGCCAGCAGCTCCTCGGGGGGTGGCAATCAGCCCCAGCATTTT. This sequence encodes CASSSSGGGNQPQHF.

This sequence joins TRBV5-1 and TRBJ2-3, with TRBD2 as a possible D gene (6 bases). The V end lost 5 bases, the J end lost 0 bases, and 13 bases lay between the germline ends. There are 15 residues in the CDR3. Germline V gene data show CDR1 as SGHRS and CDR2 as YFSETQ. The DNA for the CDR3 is TGCGCCAGCAGGGCGGGGCGGCTTAGCACAGATACGCAGTATTTT. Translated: CASRAGRLSTDTQYF.

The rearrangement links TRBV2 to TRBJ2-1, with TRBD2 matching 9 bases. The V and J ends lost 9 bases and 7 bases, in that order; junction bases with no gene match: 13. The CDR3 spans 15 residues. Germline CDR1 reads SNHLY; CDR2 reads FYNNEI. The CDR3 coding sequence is TGTGCCAGTAACCCACCGGGACTAGCTTCTAATGAGCAGTTCTTC. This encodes CASNPPGLASNEQFF.

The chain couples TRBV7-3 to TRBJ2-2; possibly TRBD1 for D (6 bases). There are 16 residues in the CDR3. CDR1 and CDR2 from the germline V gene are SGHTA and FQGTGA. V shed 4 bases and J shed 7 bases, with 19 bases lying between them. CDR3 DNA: TGTGCCAGCAGCTCTCAACCGGGACATCAACTCGGGGAGCTGTTTTTT. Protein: CASSSQPGHQLGELFF.

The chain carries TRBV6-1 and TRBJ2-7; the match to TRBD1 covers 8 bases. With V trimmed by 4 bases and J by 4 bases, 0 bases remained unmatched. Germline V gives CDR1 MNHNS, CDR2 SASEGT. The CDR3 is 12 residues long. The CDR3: CASSGTGYEQYV. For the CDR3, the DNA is TGTGCCAGCAGTGGGACAGGGTACGAGCAGTACGTC.

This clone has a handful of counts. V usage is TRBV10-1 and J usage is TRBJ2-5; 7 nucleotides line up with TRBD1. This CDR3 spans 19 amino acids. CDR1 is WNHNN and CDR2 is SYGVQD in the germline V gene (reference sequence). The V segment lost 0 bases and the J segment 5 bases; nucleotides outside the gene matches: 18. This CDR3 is CASSESAEETTGLRETQYF. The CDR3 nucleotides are TGCGCCAGCAGTGAGTCGGCCGAGGAAACGACAGGGCTAAGGGAGACCCAGTACTTC.

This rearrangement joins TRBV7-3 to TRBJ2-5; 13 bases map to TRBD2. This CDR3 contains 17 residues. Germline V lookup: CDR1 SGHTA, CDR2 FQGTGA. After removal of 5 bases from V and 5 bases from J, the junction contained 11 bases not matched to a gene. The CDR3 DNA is TGTGCCAGCAGCCCCGGACTAGCGGGAGTTACCCCTGAGACCCAGTACTTC. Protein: CASSPGLAGVTPETQYF.

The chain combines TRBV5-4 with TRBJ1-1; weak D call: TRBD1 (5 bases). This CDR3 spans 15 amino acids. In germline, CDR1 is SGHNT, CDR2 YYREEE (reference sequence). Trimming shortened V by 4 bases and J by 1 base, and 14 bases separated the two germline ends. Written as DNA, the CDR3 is TGTGCCAGCAGCCACGTGGGGCTTCGGAACACTGAAGCTTTCTTT. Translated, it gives CASSHVGLRNTEAFF. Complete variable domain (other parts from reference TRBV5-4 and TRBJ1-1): ETGVTQSPTHLIKTRGQQVTLRCSSQSGHNTVSWYQQALGQGPQFIFQYYREEENGRGNFPPRFSGLQFPNYSSELNVNALELDDSALYLCASSHVGLRNTEAFFGQGTRLTVV.

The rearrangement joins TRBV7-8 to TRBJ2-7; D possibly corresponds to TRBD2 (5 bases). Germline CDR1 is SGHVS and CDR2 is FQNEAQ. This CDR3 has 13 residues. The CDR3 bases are TGTGCCAGCAGCCTAGCCACGGGGAACGAGCAGTACGTC. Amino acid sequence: CASSLATGNEQYV.

CDR3 sequence: CASSYKASGLVNTIYF. Written as DNA, the CDR3 is TGTGCCAGCAGTTACAAGGCCAGCGGCCTGGTTAACACCATATATTTT. The chain uses TRBV6-5 and TRBJ1-3; D not resolved. CDR3 length equals 16 residues. The V end was cut by 2 bases, the J end by 7 bases, with 18 bases between. The germline CDR1 and CDR2 sequences are MNHEY and SVGAGI.

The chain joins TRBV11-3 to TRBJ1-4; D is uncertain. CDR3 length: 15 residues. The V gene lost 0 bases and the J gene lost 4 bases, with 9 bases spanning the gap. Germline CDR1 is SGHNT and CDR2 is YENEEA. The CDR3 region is CASSLDRVLNEKLFF. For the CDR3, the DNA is TGTGCCAGCAGCTTAGACCGGGTCCTTAATGAAAAACTGTTTTTT.

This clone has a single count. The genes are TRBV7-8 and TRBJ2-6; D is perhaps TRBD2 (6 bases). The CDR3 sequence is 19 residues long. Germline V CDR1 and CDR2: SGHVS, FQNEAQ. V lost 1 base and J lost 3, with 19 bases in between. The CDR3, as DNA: TGTGCCAGCAGCTTAGGAGGGTCGGGAGTGCTGGGTGGGGCCAACGTCCTGACTTTC. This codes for CASSLGGSGVLGGANVLTF.

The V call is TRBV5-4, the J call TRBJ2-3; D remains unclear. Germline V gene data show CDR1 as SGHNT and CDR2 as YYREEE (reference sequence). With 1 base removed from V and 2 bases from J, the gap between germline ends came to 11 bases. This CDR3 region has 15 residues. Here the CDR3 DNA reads TGTGCCAGCAGCTTGAAACTATCATTCACAGATACGCAGTATTTT. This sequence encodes CASSLKLSFTDTQYF. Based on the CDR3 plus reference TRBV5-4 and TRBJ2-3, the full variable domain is ETGVTQSPTHLIKTRGQQVTLRCSSQSGHNTVSWYQQALGQGPQFIFQYYREEENGRGNFPPRFSGLQFPNYSSELNVNALELDDSALYLCASSLKLSFTDTQYFGPGTRLTVL.